These 6 T cell receptor beta chains were sequenced from one sample in a study of long-term antiretroviral therapy in people with HIV. Assay version v3.0 of immunoSEQ was used, and it was run at survey level. Data came from immunoSEQ multiplex PCR; TCRdb stores just in-frame clones and leaves some out. The data hold tens of thousands of clones, with under 85% observed a single time. This material consisted of unsorted PBMCs, taken 3 years after starting antiretroviral therapy. These receptors were collected from a man aged 35-49 years with HIV.

This sequence joins TRBV6-6 and TRBJ1-1; D ambiguous. CDR3 length: 14 amino acids. Trimming pared 4 bases from V and 6 bases from J, leaving 15 bases between. Germline V gene sequence: CDR1 MNHNY, CDR2 SVGAGI (reference sequence). The CDR3 loop is CASSFDNWISEAFF. CDR3 DNA: TGTGCCAGCAGTTTCGACAATTGGATCTCTGAAGCTTTCTTT.

This chain uses TRBV6-1 with TRBJ1-5, with TRBD1 matching over 7 bases. Losses at the gene ends were 5 bases for V and 0 bases for J; bases not matched to a gene: 4. Germline values: CDR1 MNHNS, CDR2 SASEGT. The CDR3 sequence is 15 residues long. The CDR3 nucleotides read TGTGCCAGCAGTTTCGGACAGGTTAGCAATCAGCCCCAGCATTTT. Its protein product is CASSFGQVSNQPQHF.

DNA for the CDR3: TGTGCCAGCAGCAAACTGCGACAGCTTATGGACGAGCAGTACTTC. Translating it yields CASSKLRQLMDEQYF. The chain is built from TRBV21-1 and TRBJ2-7; the table's TRBD1 call for D was not verified on the DNA. TRBV21-1 is tagged as a pseudogene. The CDR3 has 15 residues.

V gene TRBV7-2 combines with J gene TRBJ2-5, with 8 bases fitting TRBD2. The ends lost 4 bases at V and 5 bases at J; junction bases unmatched: 12. Germline CDR1 reads SGHTA; CDR2 reads FQGNSA. There are 16 residues in the CDR3. CDR3 sequence: CASSSGGAGDWETQYF. CDR3 nucleotides: TGTGCCAGCAGCTCAGGCGGAGCGGGGGATTGGGAGACCCAGTACTTC.

The V gene is TRBV5-8, the J gene TRBJ2-2, with 8 bases fitting TRBD1. Germline V CDR1 and CDR2: SGHTS, YDEGEE. The CDR3 is 17 amino acids. The V and J ends lost 1 base and 4 bases, in that order; junction bases with no gene match: 9. CDR3 in DNA: TGTGCCAGCAGCTTGAGGACAGGGAATTTCCCCACCGGGGAGCTGTTTTTT. Its translation is CASSLRTGNFPTGELFF.

This clone was observed a few times. This chain uses TRBV10-2 with TRBJ2-7; TRBD1 is a possible D gene (6 bases). Trimming removed 6 bases at V and 0 bases at J, with 15 bases between. The CDR3 is made up of 15 amino acids. The germline CDR1 and CDR2 sequences are WSHSY and SAAADI. As DNA, the CDR3 is TGCGCCAGCAGCCACGTGGACAGCCTCTCCTACGAGCAGTACTTC. Amino acids: CASSHVDSLSYEQYF.